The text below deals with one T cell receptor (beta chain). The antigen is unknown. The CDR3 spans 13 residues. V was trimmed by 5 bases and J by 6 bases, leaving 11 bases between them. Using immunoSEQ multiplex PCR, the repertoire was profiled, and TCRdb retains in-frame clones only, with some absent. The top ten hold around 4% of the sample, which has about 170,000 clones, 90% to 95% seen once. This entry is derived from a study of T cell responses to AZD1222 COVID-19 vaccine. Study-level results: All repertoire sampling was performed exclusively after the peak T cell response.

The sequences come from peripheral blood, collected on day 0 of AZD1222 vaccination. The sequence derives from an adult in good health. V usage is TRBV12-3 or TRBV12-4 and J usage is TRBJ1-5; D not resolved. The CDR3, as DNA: TGTGCCAGCAGTGGGAGAAGTGGTCAGCCCCAGCATTTT. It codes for CASSGRSGQPQHF.